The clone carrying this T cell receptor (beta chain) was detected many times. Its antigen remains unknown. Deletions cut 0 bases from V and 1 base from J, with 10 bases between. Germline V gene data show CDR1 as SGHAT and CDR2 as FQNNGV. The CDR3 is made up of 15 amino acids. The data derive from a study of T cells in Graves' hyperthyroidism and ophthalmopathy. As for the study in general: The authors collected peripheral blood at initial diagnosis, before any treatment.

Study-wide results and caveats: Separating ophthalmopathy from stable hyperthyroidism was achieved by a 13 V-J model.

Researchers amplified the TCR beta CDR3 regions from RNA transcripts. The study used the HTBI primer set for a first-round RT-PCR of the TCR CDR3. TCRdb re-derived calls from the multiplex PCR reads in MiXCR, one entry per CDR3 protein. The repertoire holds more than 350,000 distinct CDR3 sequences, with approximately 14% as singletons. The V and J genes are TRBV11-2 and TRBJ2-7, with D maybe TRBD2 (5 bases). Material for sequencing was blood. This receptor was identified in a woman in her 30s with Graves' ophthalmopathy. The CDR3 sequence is CASSLEASLSYEQYF. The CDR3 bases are TGTGCCAGCAGCTTAGAGGCTAGCTTATCCTACGAGCAGTACTTC.